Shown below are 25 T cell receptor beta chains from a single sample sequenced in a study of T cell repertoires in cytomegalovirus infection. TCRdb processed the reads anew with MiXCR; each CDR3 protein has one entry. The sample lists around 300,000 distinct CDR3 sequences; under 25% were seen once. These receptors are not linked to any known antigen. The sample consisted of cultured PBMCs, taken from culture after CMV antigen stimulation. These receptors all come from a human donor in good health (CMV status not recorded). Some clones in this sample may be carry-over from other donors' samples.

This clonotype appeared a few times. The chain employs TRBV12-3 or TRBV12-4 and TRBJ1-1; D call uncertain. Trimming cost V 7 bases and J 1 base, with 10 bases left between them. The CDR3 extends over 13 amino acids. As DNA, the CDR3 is TGTGCCAGCACCGCTACAGAGAACACTGAAGCTTTCTTT. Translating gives CASTATENTEAFF.

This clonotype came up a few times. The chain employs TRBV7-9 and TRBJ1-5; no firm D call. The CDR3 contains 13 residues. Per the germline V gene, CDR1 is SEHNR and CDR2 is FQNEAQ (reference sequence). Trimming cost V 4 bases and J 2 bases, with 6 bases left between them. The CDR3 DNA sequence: TGTGCCAGCAGCTCCCAGGGCAATCAGCCCCAGCATTTT. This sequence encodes CASSSQGNQPQHF.

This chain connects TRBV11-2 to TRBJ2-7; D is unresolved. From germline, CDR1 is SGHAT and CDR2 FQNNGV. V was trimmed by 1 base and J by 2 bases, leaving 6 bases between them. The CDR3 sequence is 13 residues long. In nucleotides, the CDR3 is TGTGCCAGCAGCTTAGGGGCAGCCTACGAGCAGTACGTC. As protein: CASSLGAAYEQYV.

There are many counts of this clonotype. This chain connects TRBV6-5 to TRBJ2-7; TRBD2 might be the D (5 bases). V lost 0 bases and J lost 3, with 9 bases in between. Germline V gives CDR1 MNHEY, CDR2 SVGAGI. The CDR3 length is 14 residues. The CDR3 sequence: CASSYSSEGYEQYF. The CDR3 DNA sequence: TGTGCCAGCAGTTACTCTAGCGAGGGCTACGAGCAGTACTTC.

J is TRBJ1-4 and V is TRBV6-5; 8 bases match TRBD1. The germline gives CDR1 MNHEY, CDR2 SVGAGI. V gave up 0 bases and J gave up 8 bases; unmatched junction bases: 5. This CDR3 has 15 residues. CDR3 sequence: CASSYSGQGWEKLFF. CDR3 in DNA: TGTGCCAGCAGTTACTCTGGACAGGGTTGGGAAAAACTGTTTTTT.

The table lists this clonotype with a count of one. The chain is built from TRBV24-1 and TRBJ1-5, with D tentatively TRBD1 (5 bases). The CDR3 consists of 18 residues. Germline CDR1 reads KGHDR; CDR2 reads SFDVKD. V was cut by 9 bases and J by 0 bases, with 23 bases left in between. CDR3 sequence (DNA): TGTGCCACCCCCCGATCTCCAGGGAGGAAGGGTAGCAATCAGCCCCAGCATTTT. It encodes CATPRSPGRKGSNQPQHF.

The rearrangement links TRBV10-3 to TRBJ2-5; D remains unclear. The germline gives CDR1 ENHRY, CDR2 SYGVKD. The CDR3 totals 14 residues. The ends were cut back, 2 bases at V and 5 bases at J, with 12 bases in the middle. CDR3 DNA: TGTGCCATCAGTGAGGGTACGGGTTTGGAGACCCAGTACTTC. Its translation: CAISEGTGLETQYF.

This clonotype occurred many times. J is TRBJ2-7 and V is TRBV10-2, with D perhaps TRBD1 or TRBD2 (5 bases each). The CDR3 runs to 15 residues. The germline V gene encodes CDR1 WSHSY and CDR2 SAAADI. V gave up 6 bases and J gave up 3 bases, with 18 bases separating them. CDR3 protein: CASRAGTHPIYEQYF. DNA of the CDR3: TGCGCCAGCAGGGCCGGGACCCACCCCATCTACGAGCAGTACTTC.

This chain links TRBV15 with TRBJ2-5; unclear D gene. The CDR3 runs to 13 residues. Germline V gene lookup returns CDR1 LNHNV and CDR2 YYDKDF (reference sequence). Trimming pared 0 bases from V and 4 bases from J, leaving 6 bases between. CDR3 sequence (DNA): TGTGCCACCAGCAGAGATATAGGAGAGACCCAGTACTTC. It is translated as CATSRDIGETQYF.

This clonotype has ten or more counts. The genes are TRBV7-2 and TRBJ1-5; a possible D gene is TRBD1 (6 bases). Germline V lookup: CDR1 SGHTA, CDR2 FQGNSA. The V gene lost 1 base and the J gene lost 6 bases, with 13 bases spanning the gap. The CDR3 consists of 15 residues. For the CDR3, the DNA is TGTGCCAGCAGCTTAGGGGACATTACCGGTCAGCCCCAGCATTTT. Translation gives CASSLGDITGQPQHF.

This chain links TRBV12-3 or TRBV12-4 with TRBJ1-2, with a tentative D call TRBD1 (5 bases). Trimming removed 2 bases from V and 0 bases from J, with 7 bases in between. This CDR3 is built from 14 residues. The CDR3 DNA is TGTGCCAGCAGTTTAACGACAGCTAACTATGGCTACACCTTC. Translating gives CASSLTTANYGYTF.

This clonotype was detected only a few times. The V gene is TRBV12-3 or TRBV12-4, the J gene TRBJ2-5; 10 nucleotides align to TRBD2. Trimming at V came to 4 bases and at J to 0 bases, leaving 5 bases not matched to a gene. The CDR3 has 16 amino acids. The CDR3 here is CASSSLAGWYQETQYF. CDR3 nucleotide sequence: TGTGCCAGCAGTTCACTAGCGGGGTGGTACCAAGAGACCCAGTACTTC.

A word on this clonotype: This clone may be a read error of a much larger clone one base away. The CDR3 nucleotides are TGTGCCAGCAGCTTAGAAGCAGGGGGTAATGAAAAACTGTTTTTT. Amino acid sequence: CASSLEAGGNEKLFF. The gene calls are TRBV7-9 and TRBJ1-4; 7 bases are shared with TRBD1. The V gene end was trimmed by 1 base and the J gene end by 4 bases; junction bases not matched to a gene: 3. Germline V gene sequence: CDR1 SEHNR, CDR2 FQNEAQ (reference sequence). The CDR3 runs to 15 residues.

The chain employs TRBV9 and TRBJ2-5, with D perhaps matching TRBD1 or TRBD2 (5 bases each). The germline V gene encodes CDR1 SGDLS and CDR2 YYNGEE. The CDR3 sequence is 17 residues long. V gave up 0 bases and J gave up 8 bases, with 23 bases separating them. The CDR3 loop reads CASSVADNIRGKGTQYF. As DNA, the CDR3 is TGTGCCAGCAGCGTAGCCGACAACATCCGGGGCAAAGGAACCCAGTACTTC.

In DNA, the CDR3 is TGTGCCAGCAGTTTCTGGACAGGGGGCGGTGATACGCAGTATTTT. It encodes CASSFWTGGGDTQYF. V gene TRBV12-3 or TRBV12-4 combines with J gene TRBJ2-3; TRBD1 matches 11 bases. This CDR3 contains 15 residues. The V and J ends lost 3 bases and 6 bases, in that order; junction bases with no gene match: 5.

DNA of the CDR3: TGTGCCAGCAGCGAGGGACTGGGTAAAGAGACCCAGTACTTC. As protein: CASSEGLGKETQYF. The chain has TRBV9 and TRBJ2-5; perhaps TRBD2 as D (6 bases). Germline lookup yields CDR1 SGDLS and CDR2 YYNGEE. Trimming took 3 bases from V and 3 from J, leaving 12 bases between them. The CDR3 consists of 14 residues. The full variable domain, rest sourced from reference TRBV9 and TRBJ2-5, is DSGVTQTPKHLITATGQRVTLRCSPRSGDLSVYWYQQSLDQGLQFLIQYYNGEERAKGNILERFSAQQFPDLHSELNLSSLELGDSALYFCASSEGLGKETQYFGPGTRLLVL.

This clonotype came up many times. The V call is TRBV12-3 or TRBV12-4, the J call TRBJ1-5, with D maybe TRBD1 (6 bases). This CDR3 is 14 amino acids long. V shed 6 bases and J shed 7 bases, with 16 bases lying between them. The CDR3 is CASSRNRVRQPQHF. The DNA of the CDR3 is TGTGCCAGCAGCCGGAACAGGGTGCGGCAGCCCCAGCATTTT.

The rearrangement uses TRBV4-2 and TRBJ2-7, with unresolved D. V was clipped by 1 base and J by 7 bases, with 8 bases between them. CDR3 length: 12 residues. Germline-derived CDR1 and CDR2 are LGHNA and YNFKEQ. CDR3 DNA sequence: TGTGCCAGCAGCCAAGGTGGAACTGAGCAGTACTTC. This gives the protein CASSQGGTEQYF.

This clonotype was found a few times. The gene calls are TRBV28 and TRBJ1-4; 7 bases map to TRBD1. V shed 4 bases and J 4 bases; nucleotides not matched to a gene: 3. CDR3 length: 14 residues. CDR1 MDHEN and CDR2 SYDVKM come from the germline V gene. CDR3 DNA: TGTGCCAGCAGTTCGGGACAGCTTAATGAAAAACTGTTTTTT. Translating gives CASSSGQLNEKLFF.

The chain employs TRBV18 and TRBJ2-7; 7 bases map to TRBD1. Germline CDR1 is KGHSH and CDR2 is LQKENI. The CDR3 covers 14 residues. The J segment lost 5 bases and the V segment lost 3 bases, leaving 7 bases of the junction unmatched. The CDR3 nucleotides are TGTGCCAGCTCACCTGAGGACAGGCCCCACGAGCAGTACGTC. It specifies CASSPEDRPHEQYV.

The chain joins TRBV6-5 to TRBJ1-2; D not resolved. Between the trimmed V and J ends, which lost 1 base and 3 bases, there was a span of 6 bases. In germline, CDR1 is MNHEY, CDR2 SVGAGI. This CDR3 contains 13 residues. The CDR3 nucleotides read TGTGCCAGCAGTTACTATAGAGACTATGGCTACACCTTC. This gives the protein CASSYYRDYGYTF.

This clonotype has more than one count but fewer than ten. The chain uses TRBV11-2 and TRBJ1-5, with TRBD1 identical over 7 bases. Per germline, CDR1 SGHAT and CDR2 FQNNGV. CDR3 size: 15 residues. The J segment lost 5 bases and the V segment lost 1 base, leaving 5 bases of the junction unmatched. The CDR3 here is CASSLGQGFYQPQHF. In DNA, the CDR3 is TGTGCCAGCAGCTTAGGACAGGGTTTTTATCAGCCCCAGCATTTT.

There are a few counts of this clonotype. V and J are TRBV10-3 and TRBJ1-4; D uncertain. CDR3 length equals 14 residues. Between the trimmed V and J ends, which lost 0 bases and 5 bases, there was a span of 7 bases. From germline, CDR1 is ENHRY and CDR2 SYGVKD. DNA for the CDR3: TGTGCCATCAGTGAGTCTGGCAGGAATGAAAAACTGTTTTTT. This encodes CAISESGRNEKLFF.

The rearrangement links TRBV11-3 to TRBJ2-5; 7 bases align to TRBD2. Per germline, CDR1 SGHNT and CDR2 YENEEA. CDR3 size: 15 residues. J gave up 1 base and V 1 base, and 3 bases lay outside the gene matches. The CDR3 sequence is CASSLGEGSQETQYF. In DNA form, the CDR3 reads TGTGCCAGCAGCTTAGGGGAGGGATCCCAAGAGACCCAGTACTTC.

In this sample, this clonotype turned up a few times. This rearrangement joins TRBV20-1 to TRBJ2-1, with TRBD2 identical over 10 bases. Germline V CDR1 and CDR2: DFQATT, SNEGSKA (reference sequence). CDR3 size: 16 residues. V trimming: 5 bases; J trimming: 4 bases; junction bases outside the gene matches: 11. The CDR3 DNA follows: TGCAGTGCTCGAATTACGTTAGCGGGAGGTTACAATGAGCAGTTCTTC. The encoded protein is CSARITLAGGYNEQFF.